This entry describes one T cell receptor (beta chain). Its antigen is currently unknown. Generated by immunoSEQ multiplex PCR, the TCRdb table keeps only in-frame clones and is missing some. The sample records thousands of clones, around three fifths being singletons. This entry comes from a study of early stage breast cancer tumors. The wider study: ER+/PR+/HER2- status applied to about 70% of the 16 invasive breast tumors. General study findings and limits: Tumors had about 2.3-fold higher T cell density than normal breast.

About 20-55 mg of tumor tissue was diced per sample. Germline CDR1 SGDLS, CDR2 YYNGEE. This CDR3 has 15 amino acids. V lost 4 bases to trimming and J lost 6 bases; unmatched junction nucleotides: 5. The sample taken for sequencing was breast tumor tissue. The V call is TRBV9, the J call TRBJ2-1, with 12 bases aligning to TRBD2. The receptor was isolated from a person in their forties with breast cancer. The CDR3 DNA sequence: TGTGCCAGCAGCCCCCCGGGACTAGCGGGCAATGAGCAGTTCTTC. This gives the protein CASSPPGLAGNEQFF.